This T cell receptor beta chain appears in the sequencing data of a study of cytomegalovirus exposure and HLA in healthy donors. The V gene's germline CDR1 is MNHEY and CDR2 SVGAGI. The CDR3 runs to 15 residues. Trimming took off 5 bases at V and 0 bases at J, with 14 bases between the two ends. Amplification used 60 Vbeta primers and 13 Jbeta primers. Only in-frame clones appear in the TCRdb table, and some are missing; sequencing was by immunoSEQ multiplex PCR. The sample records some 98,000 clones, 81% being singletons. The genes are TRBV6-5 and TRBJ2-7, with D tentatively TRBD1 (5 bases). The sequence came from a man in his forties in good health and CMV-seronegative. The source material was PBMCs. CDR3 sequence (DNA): TGTGCCAGCAGTACCTCAGGGTGGAACTCCTACGAGCAGTACTTC. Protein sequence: CASSTSGWNSYEQYF.